This entry lists 30 T cell receptor beta chains sequenced from one sample in a study of tissue T cells after allogeneic stem cell transplantation (dated by TCRdb to 2022 to 2024). The library was made by the immunoSEQ multiplex PCR assay. Imported from immuneACCESS, the table was reduced by TCRdb to in-frame sequences with V and J called. These copies leave out some clones; in studies compared against another copy, an unresolved V gene accounts for under half, and the cause of the remainder is not known. This sample comprises about 4,000 clones, more than 45% of them detected only once. Roughly 15% of the sample belongs to the ten largest clones. The intended sense of this specimen's time point label: mouse harvest day 14 after allogeneic transplant. Mouse grafts combined 10^7 T-cell-depleted bone marrow cells with 10^6 splenic CD5+ T cells, given via tail vein injection. Input material: lymph node tissue. The receptors come from a female BALB/c mouse given C57BL/6 T cells with graft-versus-host disease after an allogeneic hematopoietic cell transplant.

As regards this clone: Gene names follow the mouse nomenclature. The sequenced fragment ends 1 residue before the CDR3 boundary, so the rest is inferred from the germline J gene. The gene calls are TRBV26 and TRBJ2-4; a possible D gene is TRBD1 (5 bases). Germline lookup yields CDR1 KGHPV and CDR2 FQNQEV (reference sequence). The CDR3 sequence is 14 residues long. V lost 4 bases, J lost 0 bases, and 8 bases lay in between. The DNA read from the CDR3 is TGTGCCAGCAGTCCGACAGTTAGTCAAAACACCTTGTAC. As protein: CASSPTVSQNTLY. The CDR3 as a whole reads CASSPTVSQNTLYF.

A remark on this clone: Mouse gene names and germline throughout. This chain's CDR3 is CASSLRDRGRDTQYF. The CDR3 bases that were read are TGTGCCAGCTCTCTCCGGGACAGGGGGAGAGACACCCAGTAC. The chain is built from TRBV12-1 and TRBJ2-5; TRBD1 aligns across 11 bases. The read terminates 1 residue before the CDR3 end, so the remaining end is supplied by the germline J gene. Trimming removed 0 bases from V and 5 bases from J; junction bases left unmatched: 3. The CDR3 consists of 15 residues. Per germline, CDR1 SGHSN and CDR2 HYEKVE.

As for this clone: Any gene name here is a mouse gene name. The CDR3 end is not reached by the read, which stops 1 residue before it; the germline J gene fills it in. The chain couples TRBV26 to TRBJ2-2; unclear D gene. V was clipped by 1 base and J by 4 bases, with 7 bases between them. CDR1 is KGHPV and CDR2 is FQNQEV in the germline V gene (reference sequence). This CDR3 has 14 residues. This CDR3 is CASSLFGITGQLYF. The sequenced CDR3 bases are TGTGCCAGCAGTCTGTTCGGGATCACCGGGCAGCTCTAC.

A remark on this clone: Each gene name is a mouse one. With the read ending 1 residue before the CDR3 end, the germline J gene is used to fill in that end. The V and J genes are TRBV2 and TRBJ2-5, with 8 bases aligning to TRBD2. CDR1 LGHNA and CDR2 YSYQKL come from the germline V gene. The trim removed 4 bases at V and 7 bases at J, leaving 7 bases unmatched. This CDR3 contains 14 residues. CDR3 residues: CASSPPGGSNTQYF. Incomplete CDR3 DNA: TGTGCCAGCAGCCCGCCTGGGGGGTCGAACACCCAGTAC.

To note about this clone: Gene names follow the mouse nomenclature. The CDR3 end lies 1 residue beyond the end of the read and is filled in from the germline J gene. The chain uses TRBV16 and TRBJ2-1, with 9 bases fitting TRBD1. The germline gives CDR1 SGHSA, CDR2 FRNQAP. This CDR3 has 14 residues. With V trimmed by 4 bases and J by 4 bases, 2 bases remained unmatched. The CDR3 bases that were read are TGTGCAAGCAGCTCGGGACAGGGATATGCTGAGCAGTTC. Translation: CASSSGQGYAEQF. In full, the CDR3 is CASSSGQGYAEQFF.

This clone has more than one count but fewer than ten. Gene labels here are mouse ones. The read comes to an end 1 residue before the CDR3 does, leaving the germline J gene to fill in the end. The chain couples TRBV24 to TRBJ1-3, with D unclear. Trimming cost V 6 bases and J 10 bases, with 4 bases left between them. This CDR3 region has 9 residues. Looked up from germline, CDR1 is KGHTA and CDR2 is FRNEEI. The chain's CDR3 is CASRPTLYF. CDR3 DNA (partial): TGTGCCAGCAGGCCCACGCTCTAT.

On this clone: Gene and germline names: mouse. The sequenced fragment ends 1 residue before the CDR3 boundary, so the rest is inferred from the germline J gene. This chain links TRBV5 with TRBJ2-7, with 10 bases lining up with TRBD2. There are 14 residues in the CDR3. V shed 4 bases, J shed 6 bases, and the junction held 6 bases outside the gene matches. From germline, CDR1 is LGHNA and CDR2 YNLKQL (reference sequence). The CDR3 sequence: CASSLLLGGAEQYF. The sequenced CDR3 bases are TGTGCCAGCAGCCTTCTACTGGGGGGGGCTGAACAGTAC.

As for this clone: Genes and germline come from the mouse. The read ends 1 residue shy of where the CDR3 ends; the end is completed using the germline J gene. The chain carries TRBV26 and TRBJ1-1; D perhaps matches TRBD1 (5 bases). V was clipped by 4 bases and J by 4 bases, with 10 bases between them. This CDR3 has 13 amino acids. Germline lookup yields CDR1 KGHPV and CDR2 FQNQEV (reference sequence). The sequenced part of the CDR3 DNA is TGTGCCAGCAGTCAAGGGAGGGGCACAGAAGTCTTC. This encodes CASSQGRGTEVF. The full CDR3 sequence reads CASSQGRGTEVFF. Looking up the rest from reference TRBV26 and TRBJ1-1 gives the full variable domain: NSKVIQTPRYLVKGQGQKAKMRCIPEKGHPVVFWYQQNKNNEFKFLINFQNQEVLQQIDMTEKRFSAECPSNSPCSLEIQSSEAGDSALYLCASSQGRGTEVFFGKGTRLTVV.

Points on this clone: Gene names are the mouse ones. The read terminates 1 residue before the CDR3 end, so the remaining end is supplied by the germline J gene. This chain joins TRBV20 and TRBJ2-5; TRBD1 agrees at 9 bases. This CDR3 has 13 amino acids. V shed 4 bases, J shed 8 bases, and the junction held 7 bases outside the gene matches. Germline CDR1 and CDR2: GFQATS and STVNSAI. Incomplete CDR3 DNA: TGTGGTGCTACTCGGGACAGGGACGGCACCCAGTAC. It is translated as CGATRDRDGTQY. The complete CDR3 protein is CGATRDRDGTQYF.

This clone was counted a few times. Mouse germline and gene names are used. The CDR3 is cut off 1 residue early in the read; its end comes from the germline J gene. The gene calls are TRBV13-3 and TRBJ1-5, with TRBD1 matching 8 bases. Germline V gene data show CDR1 as NNHDY and CDR2 as SYVADS. This CDR3 region has 15 residues. V dropped 1 base and J dropped 1; count of bases not matched to a gene: 1. CDR3 protein: CASSDRDRNNQAPLF. The CDR3 bases that were read are TGTGCCAGCAGTGATAGGGACAGGAACAACCAGGCTCCGCTT. Filled out from reference TRBV13-3 and TRBJ1-5, the complete variable domain reads EAAVTQSPRSKVAVTGGKVTLSCHQTNNHDYMYWYRQDTGHGLRLIHYSYVADSTEKGDIPDGYKASRPSQENFSLILELASLSQTAVYFCASSDRDRNNQAPLFGEGTRLSVL.

The sample holds a few counts of this clone. The gene names here belong to mouse. The read halts 1 residue ahead of the CDR3 end, with the missing end drawn from the germline J gene. J is TRBJ2-4 and V is TRBV3, with a possible D match to TRBD2 (6 bases). The CDR3 has 14 amino acids. The germline V and J ends were trimmed by 2 bases and 6 bases, with 12 bases remaining between them. Germline assignment: CDR1 SNHLY and CDR2 FYNGKV (reference sequence). CDR3: CASSLPWGGNTLYF. CDR3 bases read: TGTGCCAGCAGCTTACCCTGGGGTGGGAACACCTTGTAC.

Of note for this clone: Gene names are the mouse ones. The read ends 1 residue shy of where the CDR3 ends; the end is completed using the germline J gene. This chain links TRBV16 with TRBJ1-6; D remains unclear. TRBJ1-6 is known as an ORF, though its function is uncertain. Germline V gene data show CDR1 as SGHSA and CDR2 as FRNQAP. Trimming removed 0 bases at V and 0 bases at J, with 3 bases between. The CDR3 consists of 15 residues. Partial CDR3 DNA: TGTGCAAGCAGCTTAGACAATTCCTATAATTCGCCCCTCTAC. This sequence encodes CASSLDNSYNSPLY. The whole CDR3 sequence reads CASSLDNSYNSPLYF.

About this clone: Each gene name is a mouse one. Read coverage stops 1 residue before the CDR3 terminus; the germline J gene supplies the remainder. The J gene is TRBJ2-1, the V gene TRBV5; 9 nucleotides match TRBD2. Unmatched junction bases numbered 2, after V lost 2 bases and J lost 3 bases. CDR1 LGHNA and CDR2 YNLKQL come from the germline V gene (reference sequence). This CDR3 spans 15 amino acids. The CDR3 spells CASSQNWGAYAEQFF. CDR3 DNA (partial): TGTGCCAGCAGCCAAAACTGGGGGGCCTATGCTGAGCAGTTC.

Comment on this clone: These gene names are mouse names. The CDR3 end is not reached by the read, which stops 1 residue before it; the germline J gene fills it in. This chain connects TRBV3 to TRBJ2-1, with 8 bases lining up with TRBD2. V was pared by 5 bases and J by 5 bases, with 5 bases of the junction left unmatched. The germline CDR1 and CDR2 sequences are SNHLY and FYNGKV (reference sequence). The CDR3 loop spans 14 amino acids. CDR3 amino acids: CASSPYWGNAEQFF. The CDR3 DNA, read in part, is TGTGCCAGCAGCCCCTACTGGGGGAATGCTGAGCAGTTC.

With regard to this clone: Gene names are the mouse ones. The read comes to an end 1 residue before the CDR3 does, leaving the germline J gene to fill in the end. J is TRBJ2-3 and V is TRBV12-2, with D hard to call. The CDR3 contains 11 residues. V shed 4 bases and J shed 1 base, with 2 bases lying between them. CDR1 SGHLS and CDR2 HYDKME come from the germline V gene. The DNA read from the CDR3 is TGTGCCAGCTCCCGTGCAGAAACGCTGTAT. Translation: CASSRAETLY. The full CDR3 protein reads CASSRAETLYF.

This clone has just a few counts. The gene names given are mouse names. The read finishes 1 residue shy of the CDR3 end, and the germline J gene is used to complete it. The rearrangement uses TRBV26 and TRBJ1-1, with TRBD1 matching 10 bases. J lost 4 bases, V lost 6 bases, and 5 bases had no gene match. Germline CDR1 and CDR2: KGHPV and FQNQEV (reference sequence). The CDR3 runs to 14 residues. The CDR3 loop reads CASSPDRGLTEVFF. The DNA read from the CDR3 is TGTGCCAGCAGCCCCGACAGGGGGCTCACAGAAGTCTTC.

This clone was observed a handful of times. Mouse gene names and germline throughout. The missing CDR3 end, 1 residue past where the read stops, is filled in from the germline J gene. The chain carries TRBV23 and TRBJ1-2. Germline loops: CDR1 KGHTA, CDR2 FQNQQP. The CDR3 runs 14 residues. The CDR3 loop is CSSSQWGGDSDYTF. The DNA read from the CDR3 is TGCTCCAGCAGTCAATGGGGGGGAGACTCCGACTACACC. The complete variable domain, with remaining parts taken from reference TRBV23 and TRBJ1-2, reads DAAVTQKPRYLIKMKGQEAEMKCIPEKGHTAVFWYQQKQSKELKFLIYFQNQQPLDQIDMVKERFSAVCPSSSLCSLGIRTCEAEDSALYLCSSSQWGGDSDYTFGSGTRLLVI.

Details on this clone: Germline and genes here are mouse. Read coverage stops 1 residue before the CDR3 terminus; the germline J gene supplies the remainder. The chain couples TRBV13-2 to TRBJ2-3, with a tentative D call TRBD1 (5 bases). Trimming stripped 0 bases from V and 1 base from J, with 6 bases between. Germline V CDR1 and CDR2: NNHNN, SYGAGS (reference sequence). The CDR3 is 14 amino acids. CDR3 sequence reads: CASGDARGAETLYF. CDR3 DNA, as far as it was read: TGTGCCAGCGGTGATGCCAGGGGTGCAGAAACGCTGTAT.

This clone was seen a few times. Here the gene names and germline are mouse. The read ends 1 residue early relative to the CDR3; the germline J gene fills the gap. The chain carries TRBV13-1 and TRBJ1-1; TRBD1 agrees at 8 bases. This CDR3 has 13 residues. J gave up 4 bases and V 5 bases, and 4 bases lay outside the gene matches. Germline V lookup: CDR1 NSHNY, CDR2 SYGAGN. The chain's CDR3 is CASRAGGGTEVFF. The CDR3 bases that were read are TGTGCCAGCAGGGCAGGGGGCGGCACAGAAGTCTTC.

This clone was counted between two and nine times. Gene names and germline refer to mouse. The observed sequence ends 1 residue before the CDR3 terminus, with the missing tail filled in from the germline J gene. V usage is TRBV31 and J usage is TRBJ2-1; 9 nucleotides line up with TRBD2. Trimming cost V 0 bases and J 3 bases; bases outside gene matches: 3. Germline-derived CDR1 and CDR2 are GKSSPN and SITVG. The CDR3 totals 15 residues. CDR3 in amino acids: CAWSLGTGSYAEQFF. The CDR3 bases that were read are TGTGCCTGGAGTCTAGGGACTGGGAGCTATGCTGAGCAGTTC.

Comments on this clone: Gene names and germline refer to mouse. From the germline J gene comes the end of the CDR3, since the read stops 1 residue before it. The chain uses TRBV3 and TRBJ2-1; D might be TRBD1 (5 bases). CDR1 and CDR2 (germline): SNHLY, FYNGKV (reference sequence). Trimming shortened V by 1 base and J by 5 bases, and 6 bases separated the two germline ends. The CDR3 runs to 13 residues. CDR3 DNA, as far as it was read: TGTGCCAGCAGCTTAGTGGACAATGCTGAGCAGTTC. This encodes CASSLVDNAEQF. The CDR3 reads in full as CASSLVDNAEQFF.

On this clone itself: Mouse gene names apply. The CDR3 protein is CASSLSQSQNTLYF. The sequenced CDR3 bases are TGTGCCAGCAGTCTGTCACAAAGTCAAAACACCTTGTAC. The V gene is TRBV26, the J gene TRBJ2-4, with no clear D. Read data end 1 residue before the CDR3 end; the end is taken from the germline J gene. CDR1 is KGHPV and CDR2 is FQNQEV in the germline V gene (reference sequence). The CDR3 has 14 amino acids. With 0 bases removed from V and 0 bases from J, the gap between germline ends came to 4 bases.

This clone was seen a few times. Gene names denote mouse genes. The sequenced CDR3 bases are TGTGCTAGCAGTAGAGGTCGGTGGGACTCCGACTACACC. This sequence encodes CASSRGRWDSDYT. The entire CDR3 is CASSRGRWDSDYTF. The rearrangement links TRBV17 to TRBJ1-2; D is unclear. The DNA ends 1 residue before the CDR3 does, and the rest of the CDR3 is filled in from the germline J gene. V lost 1 base and J 3 bases, leaving 9 bases between the germline ends. This CDR3 is built from 14 residues. CDR1 is MNHDT and CDR2 is YYDKIL in the germline V gene.

This clone was seen only a few times. Gene names follow the mouse nomenclature. The observed sequence ends 1 residue before the CDR3 terminus, with the missing tail filled in from the germline J gene. The rearrangement uses TRBV12-2 and TRBJ2-7; weak D call: TRBD1 (5 bases). CDR3 length equals 12 residues. Looked up from germline, CDR1 is SGHLS and CDR2 is HYDKME. The V end was cut by 1 base, the J end by 4 bases, with 7 bases between. The part of the CDR3 DNA that was read is TGTGCCAGCTCTCTACAGGCTTATGAACAGTAC. Its protein is CASSLQAYEQY. In full, the CDR3 is CASSLQAYEQYF.

For this clone: A read error may account for a junction end that differs from germline. Gene names denote mouse genes. The read finishes 1 residue shy of the CDR3 end, and the germline J gene is used to complete it. The rearrangement links TRBV14 to TRBJ2-7; unclear D gene. CDR1 and CDR2 (germline): SGHDT, FRDEAV. This CDR3 has 11 residues. The covered CDR3 bases are TGCGCCAGCAGTCCCACCCATGAACAGTAC. Its protein product is CASSPTHEQY. The full CDR3 protein is CASSPTHEQYF.

Points on this clone: The gene names here belong to mouse. The CDR3 end lies 1 residue beyond the end of the read and is filled in from the germline J gene. The chain has TRBV26 and TRBJ2-3; D uncertain. The germline V and J ends were trimmed by 6 bases and 2 bases, with 9 bases remaining between them. The CDR3 covers 13 residues. In germline, CDR1 is KGHPV, CDR2 FQNQEV (reference sequence). CDR3 DNA, as far as it was read: TGTGCCAGCAGCCGACGGGATGCAGAAACGCTGTAT. Its translation is CASSRRDAETLY. The CDR3 in its entirety is CASSRRDAETLYF.

A few counts support this clone. Gene names follow the mouse nomenclature. CDR3 residues: CAWSPPTRNTGQLYF. The DNA read from the CDR3 is TGTGCCTGGAGCCCCCCGACAAGAAACACCGGGCAGCTCTAC. The chain joins TRBV31 to TRBJ2-2, with no clear D. The sequence runs out 1 residue before the end of the CDR3; the remainder is reconstructed from the germline J gene. This CDR3 comprises 15 residues. Trimming removed 3 bases from V and 1 base from J, with 12 bases in between. CDR1 GKSSPN and CDR2 SITVG come from the germline V gene.

Regarding this clone: Gene names and germline refer to mouse. The sequence runs out 1 residue before the end of the CDR3; the remainder is reconstructed from the germline J gene. The chain employs TRBV26 and TRBJ1-2; 7 bases map to TRBD1. After removal of 0 bases from V and 6 bases from J, the junction contained 1 base not matched to a gene. The germline gives CDR1 KGHPV, CDR2 FQNQEV (reference sequence). CDR3 length: 13 amino acids. The sequenced CDR3 bases are TGTGCCAGCAGTCTGTCGACAGGGCCCGACTACACC. It yields the protein CASSLSTGPDYT. The entire CDR3 protein is CASSLSTGPDYTF.

This clone ranks as large. The germline and genes are mouse ones. The CDR3 end is not reached by the read, which stops 1 residue before it; the germline J gene fills it in. This rearrangement joins TRBV3 to TRBJ2-1; the match to TRBD2 covers 9 bases. Germline values: CDR1 SNHLY, CDR2 FYNGKV (reference sequence). The trim removed 1 base at V and 3 bases at J, leaving 1 base unmatched. The CDR3 runs to 15 residues. The CDR3 loop is CASSLGLGVYAEQFF. CDR3 bases read: TGTGCCAGCAGCTTAGGACTGGGGGTCTATGCTGAGCAGTTC.

In its sample, this clone ranks as medium-sized. Germline and genes: mouse. The read terminates 1 residue ahead of where the CDR3 ends, so the germline J gene completes it. This chain uses TRBV26 with TRBJ2-4, with 10 bases lining up with TRBD1. The V and J ends lost 6 bases and 7 bases, in that order; junction bases with no gene match: 7. This CDR3 is 14 amino acids long. Germline assignment: CDR1 KGHPV and CDR2 FQNQEV (reference sequence). The CDR3 DNA, read in part, is TGTGCCAGCAGCCCCGGGACAGGGGTGTACACCTTGTAC. Translated: CASSPGTGVYTLY. The complete CDR3 reads CASSPGTGVYTLYF.